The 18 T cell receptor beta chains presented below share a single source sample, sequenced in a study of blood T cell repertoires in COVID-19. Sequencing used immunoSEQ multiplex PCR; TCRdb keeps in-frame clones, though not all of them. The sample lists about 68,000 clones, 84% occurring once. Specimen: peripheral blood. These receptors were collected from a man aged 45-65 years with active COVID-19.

The CDR3 here is CASSLEPGHSGNTIYF. The DNA for the CDR3 is TGTGCCAGCAGCTTAGAACCGGGTCACTCTGGAAACACCATATATTTT. V gene TRBV7-2 combines with J gene TRBJ1-3; D is undetermined. The V end was cut by 1 base, the J end by 0 bases, with 10 bases between. The CDR3 has 16 amino acids. Per the germline V gene, CDR1 is SGHTA and CDR2 is FQGNSA.

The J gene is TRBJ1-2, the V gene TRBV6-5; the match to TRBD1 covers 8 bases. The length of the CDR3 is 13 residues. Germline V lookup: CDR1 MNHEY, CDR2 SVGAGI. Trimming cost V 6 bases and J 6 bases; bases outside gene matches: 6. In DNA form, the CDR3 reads TGTGCCAGCAGCCTCGGACAGGGTGATGGCTACACCTTC. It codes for CASSLGQGDGYTF.

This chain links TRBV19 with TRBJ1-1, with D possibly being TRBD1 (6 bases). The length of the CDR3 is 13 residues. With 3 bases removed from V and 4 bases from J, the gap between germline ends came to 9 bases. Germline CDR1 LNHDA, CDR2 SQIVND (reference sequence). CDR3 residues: CASSMGRGTEAFF. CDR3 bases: TGTGCCAGTAGTATGGGCAGGGGCACTGAAGCTTTCTTT.

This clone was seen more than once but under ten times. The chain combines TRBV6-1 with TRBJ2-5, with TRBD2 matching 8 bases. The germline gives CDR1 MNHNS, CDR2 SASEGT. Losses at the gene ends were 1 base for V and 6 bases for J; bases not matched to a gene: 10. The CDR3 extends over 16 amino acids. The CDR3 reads CASSEGSGVRGKTQYF. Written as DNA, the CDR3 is TGTGCCAGCAGTGAAGGTAGCGGGGTCCGTGGGAAGACCCAGTACTTC.

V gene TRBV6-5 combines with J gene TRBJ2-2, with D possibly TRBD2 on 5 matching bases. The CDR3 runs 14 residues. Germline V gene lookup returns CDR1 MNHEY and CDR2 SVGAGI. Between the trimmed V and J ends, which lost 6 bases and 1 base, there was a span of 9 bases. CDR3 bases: TGTGCCAGCAGGGACTTTTGGAACACCGGGGAGCTGTTTTTT. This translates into CASRDFWNTGELFF.

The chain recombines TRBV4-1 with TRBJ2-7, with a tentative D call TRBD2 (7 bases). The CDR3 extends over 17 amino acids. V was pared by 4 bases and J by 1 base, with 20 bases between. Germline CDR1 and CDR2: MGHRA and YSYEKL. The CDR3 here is CASSPLFVGGGSYEQYF. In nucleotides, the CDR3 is TGCGCCAGCAGCCCCCTCTTCGTGGGAGGGGGGTCCTACGAGCAGTACTTC.

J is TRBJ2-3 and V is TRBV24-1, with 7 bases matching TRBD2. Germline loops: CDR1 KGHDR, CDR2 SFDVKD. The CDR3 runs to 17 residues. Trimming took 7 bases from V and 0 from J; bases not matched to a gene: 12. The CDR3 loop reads CATSLGGDHTSTDTQYF. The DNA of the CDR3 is TGTGCCACCAGCTTGGGGGGGGACCACACTAGCACAGATACGCAGTATTTT.

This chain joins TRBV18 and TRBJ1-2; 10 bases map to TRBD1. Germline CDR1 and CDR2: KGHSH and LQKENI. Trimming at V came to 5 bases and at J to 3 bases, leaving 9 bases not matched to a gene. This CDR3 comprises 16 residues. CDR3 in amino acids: CASSSSGTGEHYGYTF. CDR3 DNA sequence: TGTGCCAGCTCATCGTCCGGGACAGGGGAGCACTATGGCTACACCTTC.

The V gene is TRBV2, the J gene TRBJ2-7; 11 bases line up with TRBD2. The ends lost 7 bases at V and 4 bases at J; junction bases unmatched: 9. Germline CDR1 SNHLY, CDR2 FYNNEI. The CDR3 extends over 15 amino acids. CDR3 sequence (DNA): TGTGCCAGCACGCTAACTAGCGGGGGACAATACGAGCAGTACTTC. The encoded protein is CASTLTSGGQYEQYF.

CDR3 DNA sequence: TGTGCCAGCAGCCCATCGACAGGGGGCGTTGAAAAACTGTTTTTT. It yields the protein CASSPSTGGVEKLFF. V gene TRBV7-9 combines with J gene TRBJ1-4, with 10 bases fitting TRBD1. With 5 bases clipped from V and 7 bases from J, the junction kept 7 bases outside the gene matches. Germline CDR1 and CDR2: SEHNR and FQNEAQ (reference sequence). This CDR3 region has 15 residues.

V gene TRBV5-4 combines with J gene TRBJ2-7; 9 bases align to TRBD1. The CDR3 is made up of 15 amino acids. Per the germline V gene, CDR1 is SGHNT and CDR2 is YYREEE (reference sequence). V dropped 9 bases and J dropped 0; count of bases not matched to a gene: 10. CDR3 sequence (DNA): TGTGCCACAACCCCCGGGACAGGGCCCTCCTACGAGCAGTACTTC. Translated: CATTPGTGPSYEQYF.

The CDR3 DNA reads as TGTGCCTGGAGTGTGGACAGCTATGGCTACACCTTC. It codes for CAWSVDSYGYTF. The chain recombines TRBV30 with TRBJ1-2; D might be TRBD1 (6 bases). V was trimmed by 0 bases and J by 4 bases, leaving 6 bases between them. CDR1 and CDR2 (germline): GTSNPN, SVGIG (reference sequence). CDR3 length equals 12 residues.

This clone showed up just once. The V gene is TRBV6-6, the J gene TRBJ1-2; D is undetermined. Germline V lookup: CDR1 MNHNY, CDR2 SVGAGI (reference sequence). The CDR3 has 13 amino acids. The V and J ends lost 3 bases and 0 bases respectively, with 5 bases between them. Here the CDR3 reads CASSYTANYGYTF. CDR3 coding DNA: TGTGCCAGCAGTTATACAGCTAACTATGGCTACACCTTC.

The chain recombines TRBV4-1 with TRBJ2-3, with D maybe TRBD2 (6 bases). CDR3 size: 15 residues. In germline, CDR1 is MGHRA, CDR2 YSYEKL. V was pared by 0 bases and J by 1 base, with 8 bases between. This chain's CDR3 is CASSQDWGGTDTQYF. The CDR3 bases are TGCGCCAGCAGCCAAGATTGGGGGGGCACAGATACGCAGTATTTT.

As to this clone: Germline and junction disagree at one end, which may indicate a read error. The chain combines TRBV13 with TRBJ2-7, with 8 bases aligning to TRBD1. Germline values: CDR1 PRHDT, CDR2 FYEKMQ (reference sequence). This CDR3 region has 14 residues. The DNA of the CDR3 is TGTGCCAGCAGCGTAGGGACAGGAACGTACGAGCAGTACTTC. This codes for CASSVGTGTYEQYF.

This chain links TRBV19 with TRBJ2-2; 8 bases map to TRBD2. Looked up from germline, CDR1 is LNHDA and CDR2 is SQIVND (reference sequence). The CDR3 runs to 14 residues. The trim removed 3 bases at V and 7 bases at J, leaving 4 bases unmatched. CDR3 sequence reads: CASSIGLAGGELFF. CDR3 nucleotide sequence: TGTGCCAGTAGTATCGGACTAGCCGGCGGGGAGCTGTTTTTT.

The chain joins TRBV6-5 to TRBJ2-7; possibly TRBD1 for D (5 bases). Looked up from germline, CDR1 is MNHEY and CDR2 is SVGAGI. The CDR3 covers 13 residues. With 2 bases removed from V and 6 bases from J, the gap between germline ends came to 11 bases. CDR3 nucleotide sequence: TGTGCCAGCAGTTACGGCAGGGCAAGCGAGCAGTACTTC. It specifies CASSYGRASEQYF.

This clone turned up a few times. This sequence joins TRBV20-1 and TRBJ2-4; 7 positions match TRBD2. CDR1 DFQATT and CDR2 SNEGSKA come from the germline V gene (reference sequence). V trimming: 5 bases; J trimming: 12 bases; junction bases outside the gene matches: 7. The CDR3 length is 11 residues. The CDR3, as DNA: TGCAGTGCTGGACCCCGGGAGGATCAGTACTTC. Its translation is CSAGPREDQYF.